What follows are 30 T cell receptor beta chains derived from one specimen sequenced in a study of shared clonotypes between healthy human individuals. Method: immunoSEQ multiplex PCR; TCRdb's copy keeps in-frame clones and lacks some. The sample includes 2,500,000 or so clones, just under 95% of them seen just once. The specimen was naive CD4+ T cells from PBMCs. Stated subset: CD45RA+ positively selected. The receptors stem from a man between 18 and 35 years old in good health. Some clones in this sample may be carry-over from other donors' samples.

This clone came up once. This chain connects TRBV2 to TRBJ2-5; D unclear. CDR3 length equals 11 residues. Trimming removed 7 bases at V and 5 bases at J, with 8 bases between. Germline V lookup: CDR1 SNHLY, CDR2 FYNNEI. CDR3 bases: TGTGCCAGCACAGTCCGGGAGACCCAGTACTTC. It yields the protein CASTVRETQYF.

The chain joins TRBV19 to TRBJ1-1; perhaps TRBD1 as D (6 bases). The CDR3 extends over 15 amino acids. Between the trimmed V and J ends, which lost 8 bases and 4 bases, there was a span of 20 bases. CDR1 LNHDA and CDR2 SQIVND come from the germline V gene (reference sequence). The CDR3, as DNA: TGTGCCAGTTCAAGGGGGGGTACCCGGGGCACTGAAGCTTTCTTT. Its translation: CASSRGGTRGTEAFF. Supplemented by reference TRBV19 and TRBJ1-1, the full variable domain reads DGGITQSPKYLFRKEGQNVTLSCEQNLNHDAMYWYRQDPGQGLRLIYYSQIVNDFQKGDIAEGYSVSREKKESFPLTVTSAQKNPTAFYLCASSRGGTRGTEAFFGQGTRLTVV.

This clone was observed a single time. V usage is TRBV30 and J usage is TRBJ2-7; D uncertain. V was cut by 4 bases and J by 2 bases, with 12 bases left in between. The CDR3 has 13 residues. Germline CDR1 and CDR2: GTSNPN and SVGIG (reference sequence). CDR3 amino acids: CAWTQLGPYEQYF. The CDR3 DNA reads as TGTGCCTGGACCCAACTGGGTCCCTACGAGCAGTACTTC.

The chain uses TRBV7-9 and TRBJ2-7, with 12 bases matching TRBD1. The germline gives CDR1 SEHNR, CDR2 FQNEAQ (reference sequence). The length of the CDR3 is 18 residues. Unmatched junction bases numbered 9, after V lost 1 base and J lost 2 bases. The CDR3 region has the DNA TGTGCCAGCAGCTTAGTGGGACAGGGGGCGCTTCCTCCCTACGAGCAGTACTTC. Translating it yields CASSLVGQGALPPYEQYF.

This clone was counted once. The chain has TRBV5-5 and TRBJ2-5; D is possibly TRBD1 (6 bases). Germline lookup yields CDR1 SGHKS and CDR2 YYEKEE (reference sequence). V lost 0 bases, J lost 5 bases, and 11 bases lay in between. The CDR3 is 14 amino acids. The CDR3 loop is CASSLEGQGETQYF. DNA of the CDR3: TGTGCCAGCAGCTTGGAGGGCCAGGGGGAGACCCAGTACTTC.

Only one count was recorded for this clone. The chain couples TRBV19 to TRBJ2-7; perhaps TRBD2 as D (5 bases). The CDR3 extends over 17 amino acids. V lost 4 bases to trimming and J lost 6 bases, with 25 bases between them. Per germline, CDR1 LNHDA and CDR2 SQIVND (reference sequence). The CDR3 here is CASSSPPGSGGGLEQYF. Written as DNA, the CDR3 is TGTGCCAGTAGTAGCCCCCCCGGGTCCGGAGGCGGCCTCGAGCAGTACTTC.

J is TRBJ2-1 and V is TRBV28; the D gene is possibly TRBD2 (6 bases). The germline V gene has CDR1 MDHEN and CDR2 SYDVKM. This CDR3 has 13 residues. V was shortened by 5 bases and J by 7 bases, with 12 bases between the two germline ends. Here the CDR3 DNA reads TGTGCCAGCAGTCAGACTAGAACAAATGAGCAGTTCTTC. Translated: CASSQTRTNEQFF.

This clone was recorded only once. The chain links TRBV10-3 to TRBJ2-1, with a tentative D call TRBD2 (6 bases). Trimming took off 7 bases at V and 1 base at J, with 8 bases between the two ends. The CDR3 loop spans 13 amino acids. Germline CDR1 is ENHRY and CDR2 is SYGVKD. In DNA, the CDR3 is TGTGCCATCAAGGAGGGGTCCTACAATGAGCAGTTCTTC. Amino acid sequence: CAIKEGSYNEQFF.

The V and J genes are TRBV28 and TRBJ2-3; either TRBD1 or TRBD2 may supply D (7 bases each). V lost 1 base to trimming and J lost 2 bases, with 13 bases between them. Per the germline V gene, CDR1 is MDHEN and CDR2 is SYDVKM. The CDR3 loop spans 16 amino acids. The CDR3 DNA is TGTGCCAGCAGTTTATTGGGGAGGGGGCACACAGATACGCAGTATTTT. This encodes CASSLLGRGHTDTQYF.

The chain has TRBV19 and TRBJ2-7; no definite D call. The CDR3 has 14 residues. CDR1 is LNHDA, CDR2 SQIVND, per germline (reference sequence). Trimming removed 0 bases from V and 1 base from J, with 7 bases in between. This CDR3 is CASSIDARSYEQYF. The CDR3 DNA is TGTGCCAGTAGTATAGATGCTAGATCCTACGAGCAGTACTTC.

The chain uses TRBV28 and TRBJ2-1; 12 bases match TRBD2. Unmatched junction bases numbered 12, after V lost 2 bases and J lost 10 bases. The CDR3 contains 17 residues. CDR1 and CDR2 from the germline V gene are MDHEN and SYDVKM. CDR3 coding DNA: TGTGCCAGCAGTTTAGGGTCGTTTTCTAGCGGGAGGGGGGAGCAGTTCTTC. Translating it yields CASSLGSFSSGRGEQFF.

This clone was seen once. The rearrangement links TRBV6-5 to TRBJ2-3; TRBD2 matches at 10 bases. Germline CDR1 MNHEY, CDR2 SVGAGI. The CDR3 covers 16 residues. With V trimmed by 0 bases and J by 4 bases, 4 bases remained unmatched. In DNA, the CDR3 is TGTGCCAGCAGTTACTCCTCTAGCGGGAGCTCAGATACGCAGTATTTT. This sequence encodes CASSYSSSGSSDTQYF.

The CDR3 DNA is TGTGCCAGCAGCTCGACTCCGAACACTGAAGCTTTCTTT. Translating gives CASSSTPNTEAFF. This chain joins TRBV7-2 and TRBJ1-1; no definite D call. CDR1 and CDR2 from the germline V gene are SGHTA and FQGNSA. The CDR3 has 13 residues. V was trimmed by 4 bases and J by 1 base, leaving 7 bases between them.

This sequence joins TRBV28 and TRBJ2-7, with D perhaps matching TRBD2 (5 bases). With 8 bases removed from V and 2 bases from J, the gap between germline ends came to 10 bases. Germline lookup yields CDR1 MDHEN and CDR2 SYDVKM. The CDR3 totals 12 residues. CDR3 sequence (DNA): TGTGCCAGCGGAGGCAAAGCCTACGAGCAGTACTTC. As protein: CASGGKAYEQYF.

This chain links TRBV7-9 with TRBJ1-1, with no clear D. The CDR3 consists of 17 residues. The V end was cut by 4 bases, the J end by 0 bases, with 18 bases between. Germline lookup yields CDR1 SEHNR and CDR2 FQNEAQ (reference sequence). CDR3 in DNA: TGTGCCAGCAGCTCAGCCGGACGCGGTGGGTTGAACACTGAAGCTTTCTTT. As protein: CASSSAGRGGLNTEAFF.

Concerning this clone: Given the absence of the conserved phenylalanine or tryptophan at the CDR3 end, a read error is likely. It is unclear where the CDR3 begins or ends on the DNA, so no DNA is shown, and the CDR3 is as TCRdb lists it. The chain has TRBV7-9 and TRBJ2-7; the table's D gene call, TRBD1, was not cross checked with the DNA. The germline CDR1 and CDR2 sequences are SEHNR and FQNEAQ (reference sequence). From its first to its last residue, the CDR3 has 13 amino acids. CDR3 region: CASSRTGAPPIHP.

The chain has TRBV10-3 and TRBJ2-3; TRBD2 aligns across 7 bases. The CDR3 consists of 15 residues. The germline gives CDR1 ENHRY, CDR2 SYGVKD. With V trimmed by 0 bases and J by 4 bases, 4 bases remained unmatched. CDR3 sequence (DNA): TGTGCCATCAGTGAGTCGGGAGGGGCCCCAGATACGCAGTATTTT. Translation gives CAISESGGAPDTQYF.

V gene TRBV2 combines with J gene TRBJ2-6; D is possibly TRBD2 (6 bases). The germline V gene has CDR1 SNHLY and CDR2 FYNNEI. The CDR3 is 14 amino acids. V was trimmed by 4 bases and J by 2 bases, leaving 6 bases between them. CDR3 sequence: CASSAGAGANVLTF. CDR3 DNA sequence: TGTGCCAGCAGTGCGGGGGCTGGGGCCAACGTCCTGACTTTC.

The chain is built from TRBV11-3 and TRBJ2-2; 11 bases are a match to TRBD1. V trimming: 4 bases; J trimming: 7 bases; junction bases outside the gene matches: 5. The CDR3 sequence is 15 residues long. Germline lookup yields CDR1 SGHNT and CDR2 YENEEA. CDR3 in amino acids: CASSYGQGASGELFF. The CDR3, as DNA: TGTGCCAGCAGCTATGGACAGGGGGCCAGCGGGGAGCTGTTTTTT.

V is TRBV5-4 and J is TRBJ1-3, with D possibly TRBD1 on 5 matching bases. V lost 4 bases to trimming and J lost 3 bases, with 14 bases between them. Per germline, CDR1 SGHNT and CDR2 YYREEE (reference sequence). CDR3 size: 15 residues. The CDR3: CASSPQETGGNTIYF. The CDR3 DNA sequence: TGTGCCAGCAGCCCACAGGAAACCGGTGGAAACACCATATATTTT.

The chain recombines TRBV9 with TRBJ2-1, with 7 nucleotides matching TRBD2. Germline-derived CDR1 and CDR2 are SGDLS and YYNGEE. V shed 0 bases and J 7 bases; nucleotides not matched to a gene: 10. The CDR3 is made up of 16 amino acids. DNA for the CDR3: TGTGCCAGCAGCGTAGCTGGGGGGGGAGCTGTAAATGAGCAGTTCTTC. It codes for CASSVAGGGAVNEQFF.

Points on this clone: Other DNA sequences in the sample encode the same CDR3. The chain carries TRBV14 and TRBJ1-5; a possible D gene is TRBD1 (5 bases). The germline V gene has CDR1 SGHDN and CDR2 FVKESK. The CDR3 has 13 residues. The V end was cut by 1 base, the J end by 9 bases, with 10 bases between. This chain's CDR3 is CASSQGSGGPQHF. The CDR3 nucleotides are TGTGCCAGCAGCCAAGGATCGGGGGGGCCCCAGCATTTT. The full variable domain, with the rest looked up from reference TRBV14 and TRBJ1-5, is EAGVTQFPSHSVIEKGQTVTLRCDPISGHDNLYWYRRVMGKEIKFLLHFVKESKQDESGMPNNRFLAERTGGTYSTLKVQPAELEDSGVYFCASSQGSGGPQHFGDGTRLSIL.

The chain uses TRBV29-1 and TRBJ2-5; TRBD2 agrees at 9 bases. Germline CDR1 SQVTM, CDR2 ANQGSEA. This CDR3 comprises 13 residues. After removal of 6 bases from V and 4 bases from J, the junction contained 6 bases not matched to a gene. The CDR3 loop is CSVPGLALETQYF. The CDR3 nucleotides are TGCAGCGTGCCGGGACTAGCATTAGAGACCCAGTACTTC. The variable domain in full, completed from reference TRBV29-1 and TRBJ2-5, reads SAVISQKPSRDICQRGTSLTIQCQVDSQVTMMFWYRQQPGQSLTLIATANQGSEATYESGFVIDKFPISRPNLTFSTLTVSNMSPEDSSIYLCSVPGLALETQYFGPGTRLLVL.

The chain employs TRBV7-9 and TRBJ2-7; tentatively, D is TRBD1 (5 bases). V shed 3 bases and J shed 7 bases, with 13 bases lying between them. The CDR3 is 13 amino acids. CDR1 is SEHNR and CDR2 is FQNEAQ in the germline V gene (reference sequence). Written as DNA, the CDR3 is TGTGCCAGCAGCTTGGGGCAGACGAAGGAGCAGTACTTC. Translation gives CASSLGQTKEQYF.

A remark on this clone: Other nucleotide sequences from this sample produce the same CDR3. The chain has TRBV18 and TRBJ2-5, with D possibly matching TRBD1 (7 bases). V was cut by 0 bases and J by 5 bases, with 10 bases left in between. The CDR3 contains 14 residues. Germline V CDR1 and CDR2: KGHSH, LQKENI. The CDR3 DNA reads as TGTGCCAGCTCACCACCGTCAGGGGGGGAGACCCAGTACTTC. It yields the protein CASSPPSGGETQYF.

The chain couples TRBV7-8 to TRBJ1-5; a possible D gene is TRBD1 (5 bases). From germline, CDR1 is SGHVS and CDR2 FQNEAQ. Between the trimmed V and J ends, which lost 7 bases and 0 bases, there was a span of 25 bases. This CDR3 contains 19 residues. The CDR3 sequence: CASTTSPGGDYLSNQPQHF. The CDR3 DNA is TGTGCCAGCACTACCTCTCCCGGGGGGGACTACCTTAGCAATCAGCCCCAGCATTTT.

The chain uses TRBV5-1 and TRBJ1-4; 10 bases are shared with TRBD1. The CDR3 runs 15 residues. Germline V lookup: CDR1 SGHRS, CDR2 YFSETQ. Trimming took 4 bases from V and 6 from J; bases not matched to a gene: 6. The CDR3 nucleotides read TGCGCCAGCAGCATCCACGGGACAGGGGATGAAAAACTGTTTTTT. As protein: CASSIHGTGDEKLFF.

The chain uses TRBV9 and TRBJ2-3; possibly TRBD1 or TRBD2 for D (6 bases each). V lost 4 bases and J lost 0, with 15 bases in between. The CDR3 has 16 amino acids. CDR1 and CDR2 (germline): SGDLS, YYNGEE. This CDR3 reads CASSPWGAGSTDTQYF. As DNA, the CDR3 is TGTGCCAGCAGCCCGTGGGGGGCGGGAAGCACAGATACGCAGTATTTT. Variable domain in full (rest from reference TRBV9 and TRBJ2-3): DSGVTQTPKHLITATGQRVTLRCSPRSGDLSVYWYQQSLDQGLQFLIQYYNGEERAKGNILERFSAQQFPDLHSELNLSSLELGDSALYFCASSPWGAGSTDTQYFGPGTRLTVL.

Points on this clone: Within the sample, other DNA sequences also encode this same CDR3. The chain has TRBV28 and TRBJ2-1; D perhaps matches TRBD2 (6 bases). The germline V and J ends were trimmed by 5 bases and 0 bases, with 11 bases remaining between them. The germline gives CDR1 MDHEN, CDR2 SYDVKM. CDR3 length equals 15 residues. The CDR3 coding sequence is TGTGCCAGCAGTCCCGGGACTGGCTCCTACAATGAGCAGTTCTTC. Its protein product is CASSPGTGSYNEQFF.

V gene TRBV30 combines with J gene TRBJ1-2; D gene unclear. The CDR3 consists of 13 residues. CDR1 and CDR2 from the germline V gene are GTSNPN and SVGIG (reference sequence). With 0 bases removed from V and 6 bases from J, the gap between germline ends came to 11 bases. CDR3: CAWSVLWGHGYTF. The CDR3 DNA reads TGTGCCTGGAGTGTACTTTGGGGTCATGGCTACACCTTC.